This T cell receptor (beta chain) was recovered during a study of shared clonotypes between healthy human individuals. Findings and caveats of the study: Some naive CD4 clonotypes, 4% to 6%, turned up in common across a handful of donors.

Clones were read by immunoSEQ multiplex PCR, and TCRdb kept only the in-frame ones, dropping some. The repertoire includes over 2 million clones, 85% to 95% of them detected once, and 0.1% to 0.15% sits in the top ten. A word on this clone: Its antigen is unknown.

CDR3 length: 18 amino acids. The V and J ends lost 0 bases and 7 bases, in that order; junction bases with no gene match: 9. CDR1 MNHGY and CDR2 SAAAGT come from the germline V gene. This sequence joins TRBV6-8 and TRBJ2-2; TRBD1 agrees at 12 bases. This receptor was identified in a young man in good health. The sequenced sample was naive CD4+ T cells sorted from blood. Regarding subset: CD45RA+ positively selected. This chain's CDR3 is CASSYSFRGQGANGELFF. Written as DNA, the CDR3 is TGTGCCAGCAGTTACTCGTTTCGGGGACAGGGGGCTAACGGGGAGCTGTTTTTT.